A single sample is the source of the 32 T cell receptor beta chains below, sequenced in a study of blood T cell repertoires in COVID-19. Clones were read by immunoSEQ multiplex PCR, and TCRdb kept only the in-frame ones, dropping some. Of about 55,000 clones in the sample, about 88% are singletons; the top ten hold about 16%. Sequenced: peripheral blood. Receptor source: a human donor with active COVID-19. The donor label of this sample is uncertain.

V and J are TRBV5-3 and TRBJ2-2; TRBD2 matches 11 bases. TRBV5-3 is placed among ORFs of uncertain function. Trimming took 1 base from V and 6 from J; bases not matched to a gene: 8. This CDR3 region has 17 residues. CDR3 amino acids: CARSLRIAGGPPGELFF. The CDR3 region has the DNA TGTGCCAGAAGCTTGAGGATAGCGGGGGGGCCCCCCGGGGAGCTGTTTTTT.

This chain links TRBV19 with TRBJ1-2, with 8 bases aligning to TRBD1. The germline gives CDR1 LNHDA, CDR2 SQIVND (reference sequence). V shed 5 bases and J 2 bases; nucleotides not matched to a gene: 4. This CDR3 spans 14 amino acids. The CDR3, as DNA: TGTGCCAGTAGTCACCGACAGGGGAACTATGGCTACACCTTC. Translating it yields CASSHRQGNYGYTF.

The CDR3 DNA reads TGTGCCAGCAGCCCGGACAGGTACACAGATACGCAGTATTTT. It is translated as CASSPDRYTDTQYF. This chain links TRBV7-2 with TRBJ2-3; 7 bases are shared with TRBD1. Germline V gene lookup returns CDR1 SGHTA and CDR2 FQGNSA. Germline trimming cut 5 bases from V and 2 bases from J; bases unmatched to any gene: 4. There are 14 residues in the CDR3. Full variable domain (remainder filled in from reference TRBV7-2 and TRBJ2-3): GAGVSQSPSNKVTEKGKDVELRCDPISGHTALYWYRQSLGQGLEFLIYFQGNSAPDKSGLPSDRFSAERTGGSVSTLTIQRTQQEDSAVYLCASSPDRYTDTQYFGPGTRLTVL.

The genes are TRBV19 and TRBJ1-5; D is possibly TRBD1 (5 bases). The germline V gene has CDR1 LNHDA and CDR2 SQIVND (reference sequence). Trimming removed 7 bases at V and 9 bases at J, with 22 bases between. CDR3 length: 15 residues. As DNA, the CDR3 is TGTGCCAGTACTCTCGGACACCCCGTTTCTAGGCCCCAGCATTTT. Amino acids: CASTLGHPVSRPQHF.

V and J are TRBV18 and TRBJ1-5; no firm D call. Trimming removed 2 bases at V and 7 bases at J, with 12 bases between. Germline assignment: CDR1 KGHSH and CDR2 LQKENI. The CDR3 is 14 amino acids. CDR3 amino acids: CASSPVGDKQPQHF. The CDR3 coding sequence is TGTGCCAGCTCACCAGTGGGCGACAAGCAGCCCCAGCATTTT.

The chain employs TRBV12-3 or TRBV12-4 and TRBJ2-7; no firm D call. Trimming took 11 bases from V and 6 from J, leaving 11 bases between them. This CDR3 is 10 amino acids long. DNA for the CDR3: TGTGCCCCCGAACCGGGCGAGCAGTACTTC. It encodes CAPEPGEQYF.

The chain joins TRBV5-1 to TRBJ2-1, with 8 bases aligning to TRBD2. CDR1 is SGHRS and CDR2 is YFSETQ in the germline V gene. This CDR3 contains 13 residues. V shed 0 bases and J 10 bases; nucleotides not matched to a gene: 3. This chain's CDR3 is CASSLAGLAEQFF. CDR3 bases: TGCGCCAGCAGCTTGGCCGGACTAGCAGAGCAGTTCTTC.

The rearrangement uses TRBV6-2 or TRBV6-3 and TRBJ2-3; 7 nucleotides line up with TRBD2. J lost 3 bases, V lost 1 base, and 4 bases had no gene match. CDR3 length: 15 amino acids. Per germline, CDR1 MNHEY and CDR2 SVGEGT. The CDR3 loop is CASSYFPAGTDTQYF. The CDR3 nucleotides read TGTGCCAGCAGTTACTTCCCAGCGGGGACAGATACGCAGTATTTT.

The chain links TRBV7-9 to TRBJ2-1, with 7 bases aligning to TRBD2. Trimming took 4 bases from V and 3 from J; bases not matched to a gene: 6. This CDR3 spans 15 amino acids. Germline V lookup: CDR1 SEHNR, CDR2 FQNEAQ (reference sequence). CDR3 residues: CASSSSGVGYNEQFF. For the CDR3, the DNA is TGTGCCAGCAGCTCTAGCGGCGTCGGCTACAATGAGCAGTTCTTC.

Note on this clone: An end of the junction differs from the germline gene, which may be a read error. The chain couples TRBV7-7 to TRBJ2-1; 10 bases line up with TRBD2. The CDR3 sequence is 15 residues long. Per germline, CDR1 SSHAT and CDR2 FNYEAQ (reference sequence). CDR3 region: CASSSTSGAKNEQFF. CDR3 bases: TGTGCTAGCAGCTCCACTAGCGGGGCGAAGAATGAGCAGTTCTTC.

The chain is built from TRBV10-3 and TRBJ1-2; 8 nucleotides agree with TRBD1. The ends lost 6 bases at V and 3 bases at J; junction bases unmatched: 3. Germline V lookup: CDR1 ENHRY, CDR2 SYGVKD. This CDR3 is 13 amino acids long. The CDR3 spells CAIRKGQDYGYTF. The CDR3 bases are TGTGCCATCAGGAAGGGACAGGACTATGGCTACACCTTC.

This clone was observed a few times. The CDR3 sequence: CASSYRTGFYEQYF. In nucleotides, the CDR3 is TGTGCCAGCAGTTATCGGACAGGGTTCTACGAGCAGTACTTC. The chain employs TRBV6-5 and TRBJ2-7; TRBD1 agrees at 8 bases. Germline CDR1 is MNHEY and CDR2 is SVGAGI. The CDR3 consists of 14 residues. V shed 3 bases and J 3 bases; nucleotides not matched to a gene: 4.

This clone was picked up one time. The chain carries TRBV4-2 and TRBJ2-1, with 9 bases identical to TRBD1. This CDR3 spans 15 amino acids. Germline V gene lookup returns CDR1 LGHNA and CDR2 YNFKEQ. V shed 6 bases and J 5 bases; nucleotides not matched to a gene: 8. The CDR3 region has the DNA TGTGCCAGCAGTCTCCCGGGACAGGGAGACAATGAGCAGTTCTTC. Translating it yields CASSLPGQGDNEQFF.

The J gene is TRBJ1-1, the V gene TRBV7-2; D might be TRBD1 (5 bases). The CDR3 sequence is 13 residues long. Germline V lookup: CDR1 SGHTA, CDR2 FQGNSA. V dropped 5 bases and J dropped 4 bases, with 11 bases sitting between them. CDR3 in amino acids: CASSAWGSTEAFF. For the CDR3, the DNA is TGTGCCAGCAGCGCTTGGGGCAGCACTGAAGCTTTCTTT.

The CDR3 nucleotides read TGTGCCAGCAGCCCCTCCGTGTCGTTTGGAAACACCATATATTTT. Its protein is CASSPSVSFGNTIYF. This sequence joins TRBV3-1 (or the pseudogene TRBV3-2) and TRBJ1-3, with D unresolved. Trimming left V 4 bases short and J 3 bases short, with 13 bases between. Looked up from germline, CDR1 is LGHDT and CDR2 is YNNKEL (reference sequence). There are 15 residues in the CDR3.

The V and J genes are TRBV5-5 and TRBJ1-1; D unclear. Germline CDR1 reads SGHKS; CDR2 reads YYEKEE (reference sequence). The CDR3 is 13 amino acids. V was pared by 0 bases and J by 11 bases, with 14 bases between. CDR3 loop: CASSLEEGREAFF. CDR3 nucleotide sequence: TGTGCCAGCAGCTTGGAGGAAGGGCGGGAGGCTTTCTTT.

CDR3: CASSSPPYSPKAVTYEQYF. CDR3 in DNA: TGTGCCAGCAGCTCCCCCCCATATTCCCCCAAAGCTGTCACCTACGAGCAGTACTTC. The rearrangement uses TRBV7-2 and TRBJ2-7; D gene uncertain. V shed 4 bases and J shed 2 bases, with 27 bases lying between them. The CDR3 has 19 residues. Germline V gene data show CDR1 as SGHTA and CDR2 as FQGNSA.

The chain employs TRBV5-1 and TRBJ1-6, with D perhaps TRBD1 (6 bases). The germline V gene has CDR1 SGHRS and CDR2 YFSETQ. The CDR3 is 21 amino acids. With 2 bases removed from V and 0 bases from J, the gap between germline ends came to 24 bases. The CDR3: CASSLTLFGGAVNSYNSPLHF. CDR3 DNA sequence: TGCGCCAGCAGCTTAACTCTCTTCGGGGGGGCCGTGAACTCCTATAATTCACCCCTCCACTTT.

This chain links TRBV29-1 with TRBJ2-7; 10 positions match TRBD1. The V and J ends lost 7 bases and 2 bases, in that order; junction bases with no gene match: 2. Germline values: CDR1 SQVTM, CDR2 ANQGSEA. The length of the CDR3 is 12 residues. CDR3: CSGGQGAYEQYF. In DNA, the CDR3 is TGCAGCGGCGGACAGGGGGCCTACGAGCAGTACTTC.

The J gene is TRBJ2-6, the V gene TRBV27; no reliable D call. This CDR3 region has 16 residues. Germline CDR1 reads MNHEY; CDR2 reads SMNVEV (reference sequence). Trimming cost V 0 bases and J 3 bases, with 9 bases left between them. CDR3 amino acids: CASSLSPGNGANVLTF. In DNA, the CDR3 is TGTGCCAGCAGTTTATCGCCGGGTAATGGGGCCAACGTCCTGACTTTC. Combining the CDR3 with reference TRBV27 and TRBJ2-6 gives the whole variable domain EAQVTQNPRYLITVTGKKLTVTCSQNMNHEYMSWYRQDPGLGLRQIYYSMNVEVTDKGDVPEGYKVSRKEKRNFPLILESPSPNQTSLYFCASSLSPGNGANVLTFGAGSRLTVL.

The chain combines TRBV7-3 with TRBJ2-3; TRBD2 matches 10 bases. This CDR3 has 17 residues. Germline V CDR1 and CDR2: SGHTA, FQGTGA. The trim removed 5 bases at V and 4 bases at J, leaving 12 bases unmatched. CDR3 protein: CASSPKGLAGVSDTQYF. In DNA, the CDR3 is TGTGCCAGCAGCCCAAAAGGGCTAGCGGGGGTATCAGATACGCAGTATTTT. Looking up the rest from reference TRBV7-3 and TRBJ2-3 gives the full variable domain: GAGVSQTPSNKVTEKGKYVELRCDPISGHTALYWYRQSLGQGPEFLIYFQGTGAADDSGLPNDRFFAVRPEGSVSTLKIQRTERGDSAVYLCASSPKGLAGVSDTQYFGPGTRLTVL.

The V gene is TRBV25-1, the J gene TRBJ1-1, with 7 bases lining up with TRBD1. The CDR3 spans 14 residues. The germline CDR1 and CDR2 sequences are MGHDK and SYGVNS. The V gene end was trimmed by 6 bases and the J gene end by 4 bases; junction bases not matched to a gene: 8. The CDR3 loop is CASSPRQGPTEAFF. For the CDR3, the DNA is TGTGCCAGCAGCCCCAGACAGGGACCCACTGAAGCTTTCTTT.

V and J are TRBV10-3 and TRBJ2-1; 15 bases fit TRBD2. The CDR3 sequence is 17 residues long. CDR1 is ENHRY, CDR2 SYGVKD, per germline. V dropped 2 bases and J dropped 7; count of bases not matched to a gene: 6. CDR3 amino acids: CAISETRTSGGANEQFF. The CDR3 DNA is TGTGCCATCAGTGAGACCCGGACTAGCGGGGGGGCAAATGAGCAGTTCTTC.

The CDR3 sequence: CASSLVRSGELFF. The CDR3, as DNA: TGTGCCAGCAGCTTAGTCCGGTCCGGGGAGCTGTTTTTT. The chain uses TRBV11-3 and TRBJ2-2; D not resolved. Germline-derived CDR1 and CDR2 are SGHNT and YENEEA. The V end was cut by 1 base, the J end by 6 bases, with 6 bases between. CDR3 length: 13 residues. Variable domain in full (rest from reference TRBV11-3 and TRBJ2-2): EAGVVQSPRYKIIEKKQPVAFWCNPISGHNTLYWYLQNLGQGPELLIRYENEEAVDDSQLPKDRFSAERLKGVDSTLKIQPAELGDSAVYLCASSLVRSGELFFGEGSRLTVL.

This clone was recorded once. The chain employs TRBV13 and TRBJ2-1, with 10 nucleotides matching TRBD2. Per germline, CDR1 PRHDT and CDR2 FYEKMQ (reference sequence). The CDR3 sequence is 16 residues long. The ends lost 5 bases at V and 3 bases at J; junction bases unmatched: 7. The CDR3 here is CASSPRTSGNYNEQFF. CDR3 nucleotide sequence: TGTGCCAGCAGCCCCCGGACTAGCGGTAACTACAATGAGCAGTTCTTC.

The chain employs TRBV18 and TRBJ1-1; perhaps TRBD1 as D (5 bases). This CDR3 contains 17 residues. Germline V gene lookup returns CDR1 KGHSH and CDR2 LQKENI. The V gene lost 1 base and the J gene lost 1 base, with 16 bases spanning the gap. CDR3 sequence reads: CASSPLMGQGSNTEAFF. In nucleotides, the CDR3 is TGTGCCAGCTCACCACTCATGGGGCAGGGATCGAACACTGAAGCTTTCTTT.

The chain joins TRBV9 to TRBJ2-2; TRBD1 matches at 8 bases. Trimming cost V 0 bases and J 5 bases; bases outside gene matches: 9. The CDR3 totals 17 residues. Germline CDR1 SGDLS, CDR2 YYNGEE. For the CDR3, the DNA is TGTGCCAGCAGCGTAGCACCAGGGGGCGTATCAACCGGGGAGCTGTTTTTT. Translating gives CASSVAPGGVSTGELFF. Together with reference TRBV9 and TRBJ2-2, the CDR3 gives the full variable domain: DSGVTQTPKHLITATGQRVTLRCSPRSGDLSVYWYQQSLDQGLQFLIQYYNGEERAKGNILERFSAQQFPDLHSELNLSSLELGDSALYFCASSVAPGGVSTGELFFGEGSRLTVL.

J is TRBJ1-3 and V is TRBV4-2, with 7 bases that match TRBD1. CDR3 size: 16 residues. Germline trimming cut 4 bases from V and 3 bases from J; bases unmatched to any gene: 9. From germline, CDR1 is LGHNA and CDR2 YNFKEQ. In DNA, the CDR3 is TGTGCCAGCAGCCTTTCCGACAGGGTCAATGGAAACACCATATATTTT. Translation gives CASSLSDRVNGNTIYF.

The CDR3 DNA is TGTGCCAGCAGCTTACAGGGTGGAGATACGCAGTATTTT. Residues: CASSLQGGDTQYF. The V and J genes are TRBV11-1 and TRBJ2-3, with D possibly TRBD1 on 5 matching bases. Germline lookup yields CDR1 SGHAT and CDR2 FQDESV (reference sequence). With 2 bases removed from V and 5 bases from J, the gap between germline ends came to 8 bases. The CDR3 is 13 residues long.

This clone is categorized as large. The chain links TRBV7-6 to TRBJ1-3, with TRBD1 matching 10 bases. Germline values: CDR1 SGHVS, CDR2 FNYEAQ. The CDR3 has 15 amino acids. V shed 5 bases and J 4 bases; nucleotides not matched to a gene: 5. CDR3 protein: CASSAGQGWGNTIYF. The DNA for the CDR3 is TGTGCCAGCAGCGCGGGACAGGGGTGGGGAAACACCATATATTTT.

This sequence joins TRBV13 and TRBJ2-7; the D is unclear. With 10 bases removed from V and 1 base from J, the gap between germline ends came to 14 bases. The CDR3 loop spans 13 amino acids. Germline V lookup: CDR1 PRHDT, CDR2 FYEKMQ (reference sequence). CDR3 residues: CATTPSRSYEQYF. CDR3 nucleotide sequence: TGTGCCACCACCCCAAGTCGGTCCTACGAGCAGTACTTC.

This clone has just one count. The chain carries TRBV6-2 or TRBV6-3 and TRBJ2-1; D is perhaps TRBD2 (5 bases). CDR1 and CDR2 (germline): MNHEY, SVGEGT. The CDR3 extends over 14 amino acids. Trimming removed 1 base at V and 12 bases at J, with 16 bases between. CDR3: CASSYWAGGMRQFF. The CDR3 coding sequence is TGTGCCAGCAGTTACTGGGCAGGAGGTATGAGGCAGTTCTTC.